The following is a T cell receptor beta chain sequence with its context. Its antigen is not identified. This CDR3 has 15 amino acids. Trimming took 2 bases from V and 0 from J, leaving 8 bases between them. Germline V gives CDR1 LNHDA, CDR2 SQIVND (reference sequence). The data stem from a study of cytomegalovirus exposure and HLA in healthy donors. This table comes from immunoSEQ multiplex PCR, and its TCRdb copy is limited to in-frame clones, with some not included. The sample includes more than 85,000 clones, roughly 87% seen only once; the top ten take under 2%. Overall study results and limits: The finding came from a later analysis; first-cohort TCR clusters tended to co-occur in the 130 or so validation repertoires. Specificity of three CMV-associated chains for CMV antigens was verified in vitro.

V and J are TRBV19 and TRBJ1-5; D perhaps matches TRBD1 (6 bases). This receptor was obtained from a woman younger than 35 in good health and CMV-seronegative. Material: PBMCs. The CDR3 sequence: CASSITGYSNQPQHF. In nucleotides, the CDR3 is TGTGCCAGTAGTATAACAGGGTATAGCAATCAGCCCCAGCATTTT.